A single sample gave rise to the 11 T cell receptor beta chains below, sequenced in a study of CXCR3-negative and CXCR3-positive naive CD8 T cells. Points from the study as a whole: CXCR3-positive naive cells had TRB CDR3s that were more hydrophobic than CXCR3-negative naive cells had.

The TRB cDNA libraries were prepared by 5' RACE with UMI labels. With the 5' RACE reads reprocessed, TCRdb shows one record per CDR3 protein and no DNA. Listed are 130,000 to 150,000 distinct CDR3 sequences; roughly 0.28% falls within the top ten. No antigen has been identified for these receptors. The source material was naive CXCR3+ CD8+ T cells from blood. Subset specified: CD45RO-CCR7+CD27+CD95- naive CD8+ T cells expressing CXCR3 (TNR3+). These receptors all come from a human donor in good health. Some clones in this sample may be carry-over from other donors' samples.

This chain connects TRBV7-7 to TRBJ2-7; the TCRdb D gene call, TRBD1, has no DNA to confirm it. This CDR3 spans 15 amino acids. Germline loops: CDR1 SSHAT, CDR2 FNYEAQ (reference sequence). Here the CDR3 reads CASSLPWGGPIEQYF.

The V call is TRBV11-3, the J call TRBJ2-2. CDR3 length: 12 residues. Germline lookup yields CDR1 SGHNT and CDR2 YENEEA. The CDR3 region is CASSFPSGELFF.

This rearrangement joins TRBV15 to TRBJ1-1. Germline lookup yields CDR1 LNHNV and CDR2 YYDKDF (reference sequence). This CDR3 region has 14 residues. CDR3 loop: CATSRDQGNTEAFF.

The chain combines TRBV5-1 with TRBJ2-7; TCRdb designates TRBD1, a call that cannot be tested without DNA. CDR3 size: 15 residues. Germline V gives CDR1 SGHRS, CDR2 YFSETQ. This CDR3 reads CASSSAPGDNYEQYF.

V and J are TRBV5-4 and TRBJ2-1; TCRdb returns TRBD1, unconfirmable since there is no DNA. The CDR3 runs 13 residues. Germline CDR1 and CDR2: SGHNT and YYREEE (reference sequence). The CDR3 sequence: CASSSGDPNEQFF.

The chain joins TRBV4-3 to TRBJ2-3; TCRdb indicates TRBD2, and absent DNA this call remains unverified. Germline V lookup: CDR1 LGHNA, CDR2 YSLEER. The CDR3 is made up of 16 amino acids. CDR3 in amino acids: CASSQGHVVGSDTQYF.

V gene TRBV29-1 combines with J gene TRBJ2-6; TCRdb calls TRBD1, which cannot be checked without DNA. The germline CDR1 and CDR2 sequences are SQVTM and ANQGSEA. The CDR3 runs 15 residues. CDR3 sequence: CSVEVEGVGANVLTF. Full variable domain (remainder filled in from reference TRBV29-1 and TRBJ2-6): SAVISQKPSRDICQRGTSLTIQCQVDSQVTMMFWYRQQPGQSLTLIATANQGSEATYESGFVIDKFPISRPNLTFSTLTVSNMSPEDSSIYLCSVEVEGVGANVLTFGAGSRLTVL.

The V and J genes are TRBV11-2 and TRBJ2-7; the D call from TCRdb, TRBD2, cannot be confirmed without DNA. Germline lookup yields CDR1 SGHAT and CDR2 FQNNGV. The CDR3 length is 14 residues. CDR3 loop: CASSSGGTAHEQYF.

The CDR3 reads CASSDSRRPAVNYGYTF. The genes are TRBV2 and TRBJ1-2. Per the germline V gene, CDR1 is SNHLY and CDR2 is FYNNEI. This CDR3 is built from 17 residues.

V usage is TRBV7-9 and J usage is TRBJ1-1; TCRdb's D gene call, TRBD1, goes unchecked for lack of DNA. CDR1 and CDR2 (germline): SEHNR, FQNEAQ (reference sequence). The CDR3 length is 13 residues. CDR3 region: CASSFDSDTEAFF.

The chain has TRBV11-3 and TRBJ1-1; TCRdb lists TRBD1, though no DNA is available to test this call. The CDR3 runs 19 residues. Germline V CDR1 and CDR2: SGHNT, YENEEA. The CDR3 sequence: CASSPPVGRKWSGNTEAFF.